This T cell receptor beta chain comes out of a study of blood T cell repertoires in COVID-19. Study-wide background: From the United States, Italy and Spain came samples of acute and convalescent COVID-19. T cells, B-cell-depleted T cells, or PBMCs provided the cDNA or gDNA that served as material.

J gave up 7 bases and V 5 bases, and 18 bases lay outside the gene matches. The CDR3 consists of 18 residues. Germline V gene sequence: CDR1 SEHNR, CDR2 FQNEAQ (reference sequence). Authors' analysis steps: Estimated nucleated cell counts came from reference gene primer amplification. Sequenced by immunoSEQ multiplex PCR; TCRdb stores in-frame clones only, minus some. For V, J and clone size, that table is used; D and trimming come from the DNA. Altogether some 86,000 clones are present, 85% to 90% being singletons, with the ten largest covering 13% to 15%. The source is a woman aged 70-85 years with acute or convalescent COVID-19. The chain employs TRBV7-9 and TRBJ2-5; TRBD2 matches 11 bases. The sequenced sample was peripheral blood. CDR3 sequence: CASSPHTPPTSGVGTQYF. Written as DNA, the CDR3 is TGTGCCAGCAGCCCTCATACCCCCCCGACTAGCGGGGTAGGGACCCAGTACTTC.